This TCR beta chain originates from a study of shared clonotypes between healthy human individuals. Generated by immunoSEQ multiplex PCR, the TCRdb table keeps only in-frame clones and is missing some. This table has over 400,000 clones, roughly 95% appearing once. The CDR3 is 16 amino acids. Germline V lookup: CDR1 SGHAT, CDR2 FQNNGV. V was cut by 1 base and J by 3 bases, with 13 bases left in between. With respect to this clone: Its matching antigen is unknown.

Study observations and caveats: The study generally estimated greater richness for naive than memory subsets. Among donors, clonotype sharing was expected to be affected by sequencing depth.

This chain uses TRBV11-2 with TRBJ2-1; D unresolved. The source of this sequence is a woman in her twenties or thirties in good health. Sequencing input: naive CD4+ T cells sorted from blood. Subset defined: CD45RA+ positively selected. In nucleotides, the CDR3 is TGTGCCAGCAGCTTAGCCGGCTCGTCGGACTACAATGAGCAGTTCTTC. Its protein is CASSLAGSSDYNEQFF.